A single sample is the source of the 14 T cell receptor beta chains below, sequenced in a study of T-cell memory formation after mild COVID-19. One entry per CDR3 protein, called by TCRdb with MiXCR from the 5' RACE reads. The sample includes around 470,000 distinct CDR3 sequences, 20% seen only once; the top ten take 8.4%. Sequencing was done on a sample of PBMCs or a T cell subset sorted from them (not recorded which). These TCRs come from an adult woman who had mild COVID-19 (a few samples of this study predate the infection). Cell type and time point are not known.

This clonotype has only a few counts. The chain combines TRBV7-8 with TRBJ2-6; D possibly corresponds to TRBD1 (6 bases). Trimming stripped 0 bases from V and 2 bases from J, with 11 bases between. The CDR3 is 17 residues long. The germline V gene has CDR1 SGHVS and CDR2 FQNEAQ. The CDR3: CASSLANRVTGANVLTF. CDR3 bases: TGTGCCAGCAGCTTAGCCAACAGGGTCACTGGGGCCAACGTCCTGACTTTC.

This clonotype was counted only a few times. The chain has TRBV4-3 and TRBJ2-1; D remains ambiguous. The CDR3 runs 14 residues. Germline assignment: CDR1 LGHNA and CDR2 YSLEER. V was shortened by 0 bases and J by 6 bases, with 9 bases between the two germline ends. The CDR3 loop is CASSQDWWRNEQFF. The CDR3 nucleotides read TGCGCCAGCAGCCAAGATTGGTGGCGCAATGAGCAGTTCTTC.

V gene TRBV5-1 combines with J gene TRBJ2-5; D possibly corresponds to TRBD2 (6 bases). CDR1 and CDR2 (germline): SGHRS, YFSETQ. V was clipped by 6 bases and J by 1 base, with 22 bases between them. This CDR3 comprises 17 residues. CDR3: CASTVGGTAAGQETQYF. CDR3 coding DNA: TGCGCCAGCACCGTGGGGGGAACGGCGGCCGGCCAAGAGACCCAGTACTTC.

The V gene is TRBV7-3, the J gene TRBJ1-1, with unresolved D. Trimming shortened V by 4 bases and J by 4 bases, and 13 bases separated the two germline ends. Germline CDR1 SGHTA, CDR2 FQGTGA. This CDR3 region has 14 residues. The CDR3 region is CASSSTVGGTEAFF. The CDR3 bases are TGTGCCAGCAGCTCCACGGTAGGTGGCACTGAAGCTTTCTTT. The full variable domain, its missing parts supplied by reference TRBV7-3 and TRBJ1-1, is GAGVSQTPSNKVTEKGKYVELRCDPISGHTALYWYRQSLGQGPEFLIYFQGTGAADDSGLPNDRFFAVRPEGSVSTLKIQRTERGDSAVYLCASSSTVGGTEAFFGQGTRLTVV.

The chain has TRBV5-4 and TRBJ1-2; D is unresolved. This CDR3 has 16 amino acids. The ends were cut back, 4 bases at V and 0 bases at J, with 16 bases in the middle. CDR1 and CDR2 (germline): SGHNT, YYREEE (reference sequence). The CDR3 DNA sequence: TGTGCCAGCAGCCCAACCGGCCGTAGGACTAACTATGGCTACACCTTC. It translates to CASSPTGRRTNYGYTF.

This clonotype showed up just a few times. The gene calls are TRBV6-5 and TRBJ1-6; tentatively, D is TRBD1 (5 bases). CDR1 MNHEY and CDR2 SVGAGI come from the germline V gene. The length of the CDR3 is 16 residues. Between the trimmed V and J ends, which lost 4 bases and 2 bases, there was a span of 12 bases. The CDR3 reads CASSLGTLPYNSPLHF. DNA of the CDR3: TGTGCCAGCAGTTTAGGGACCTTGCCCTATAATTCACCCCTCCACTTT.

The V gene is TRBV12-3 or TRBV12-4, the J gene TRBJ1-5, with D perhaps TRBD1 (5 bases). The CDR3 sequence is 14 residues long. V was shortened by 6 bases and J by 7 bases, with 16 bases between the two germline ends. The CDR3 reads CASSLTQVAQPQHF. In nucleotides, the CDR3 is TGTGCCAGCAGCTTAACACAGGTCGCCCAGCCCCAGCATTTT.

This chain joins TRBV20-1 and TRBJ2-5, with a weak D call TRBD2 (5 bases). CDR3 size: 12 residues. Germline V lookup: CDR1 DFQATT, CDR2 SNEGSKA (reference sequence). V shed 5 bases and J shed 6 bases, with 13 bases lying between them. CDR3 sequence (DNA): TGCAGTGCTTACCGGGGTGCAAAGACCCAGTACTTC. Its protein is CSAYRGAKTQYF.

The chain joins TRBV6-2 or TRBV6-3 to TRBJ1-5; 8 bases fit TRBD1. The V and J ends lost 6 bases and 8 bases, in that order; junction bases with no gene match: 6. The CDR3 has 13 amino acids. Germline V lookup: CDR1 MNHEY, CDR2 SVGEGT. The CDR3 sequence: CASSRQGRKPQHF. Written as DNA, the CDR3 is TGTGCCAGCAGCCGACAGGGGCGCAAGCCCCAGCATTTT.

The chain joins TRBV5-6 to TRBJ1-1; D not certain. The CDR3 covers 16 residues. Germline V gives CDR1 SGHDT, CDR2 YYEEEE. V was cut by 2 bases and J by 0 bases, with 14 bases left in between. The CDR3 DNA reads TGTGCCAGCAGCTTCAAGGGCCCTTTGATGAACACTGAAGCTTTCTTT. This encodes CASSFKGPLMNTEAFF.

In its sample, this clonotype was seen many times. The CDR3 DNA reads as TGTGCCAGCAGCGTCTACAATGAGCAGTTCTTC. Protein sequence: CASSVYNEQFF. The chain recombines TRBV7-2 with TRBJ2-1; D not certain. CDR1 is SGHTA and CDR2 is FQGNSA in the germline V gene. Trimming left V 5 bases short and J 3 bases short, with 2 bases between. The CDR3 contains 11 residues.

This clonotype has a handful of counts. This sequence joins TRBV27 and TRBJ1-2; TRBD1 might be the D (6 bases). The CDR3 covers 16 residues. The germline CDR1 and CDR2 sequences are MNHEY and SMNVEV (reference sequence). The V gene lost 2 bases and the J gene lost 4 bases, with 17 bases spanning the gap. The CDR3 reads CASSLTGQPATYGYTF. The DNA for the CDR3 is TGTGCCAGCAGTTTAACTGGACAGCCCGCCACCTATGGCTACACCTTC.

This clonotype was recorded a few times. The rearrangement joins TRBV2 to TRBJ2-1; 9 nucleotides line up with TRBD2. The CDR3 extends over 13 amino acids. J lost 7 bases, V lost 6 bases, and 4 bases had no gene match. CDR1 is SNHLY, CDR2 FYNNEI, per germline. The DNA of the CDR3 is TGTGCCAGCAGGCTTACTAGCGGGAATGAGCAGTTCTTC. It codes for CASRLTSGNEQFF.

This clonotype was found a few times. The rearrangement links TRBV12-3 or TRBV12-4 to TRBJ2-1; 7 nucleotides agree with TRBD2. This CDR3 spans 15 amino acids. The J segment lost 6 bases and the V segment lost 4 bases, leaving 9 bases of the junction unmatched. CDR3 coding DNA: TGTGCCAGCAGTTCCGGGGCGGGAGAGGGCAATGAGCAGTTCTTC. Protein product: CASSSGAGEGNEQFF.